This TCR beta chain was captured by sequencing in a study of cytomegalovirus exposure and HLA in healthy donors (dated 2017 in TCRdb). For the study in its entirety: An earlier analysis of 587 of the donors reported about 300 Gb of sequence data and 95 million to 140 million unique TCR beta sequences obtained from about 179 million T cells. The number of typed donors differed by locus: about 629-630 for A, B, C, DRB1 and DQB1; approximately 520 for DQA1; some 610 for DPA1; and 400 to 480 for DPB1. The study was designed to test whether signatures of past pathogen exposure could be identified by cataloging public T cell receptors. An earlier analysis of fewer than 750 of the donors used high-throughput TCR beta sequencing to judge whether each TCR beta V gene segment behaved as functional or pseudogenic. High-throughput TCR immunosequencing, statistical association of individual TCRs with disease status, and machine learning were combined to predict cytomegalovirus infection status. In the later analysis, no new phenotypic data were used to find candidate immune exposures; instead, reliance was placed on TCR beta sequences and their occurrence across donors. Across some 400 genotyped donors of the cohort, an average of about 200,000 unique TCR beta nucleotide sequences per donor were sequenced, and around 19% of those sequences were non-productive. Alongside the repertoire data, information on donor age, sex, ethnicity and CMV serostatus was compiled. A later analysis re-examined previously published TCR beta repertoires from roughly 720 donors and added high-resolution HLA genotyping to investigate patterns of TCR occurrence. The T cell repertoires of 700 or so subjects were profiled by immunosequencing and related to cytomegalovirus serostatus. Every repertoire in the discovery cohort had been generated on one and the same sequencing platform. Of the approximately 400 genotyped donors, about 80% fell in the genetic ancestry cluster associated with self-reported Caucasian donors. Several DR-DQ haplotypes were handled as single units for association and clustering, since linkage in the cohort was strong. Roughly 300 gigabases of sequencing data and tens of millions of unique TCR sequences were included in an early release covering roughly 600 HLA-typed donors. Both class I and class II loci were covered by HLA typing, at four-digit resolution. A separate validation cohort of roughly 130 different subjects was used in addition to the approximately 640-subject first cohort. A later genetic analysis took genome-wide SNP genotypes for about 55% of the 666 donors and used that subset as a discovery cohort. What the work shows at the level of the full study, not this receptor alone: A later analysis found that most CMV-associated TCR beta chains appeared HLA-restricted, with HLA associations seemingly driven largely by CMV exposure. In an earlier analysis of 587 of the donors, most TCR beta V segments appeared in productive rearrangements about 87% or about 30% of the time, broadly matching IMGT annotations. A later analysis found that HLA-associated TCR beta chains were more clonally expanded and had lower generation probabilities than equally common non-associated chains. A further reported finding was that TCR beta sequences accurately predicted the HLA-A and HLA-B alleles for most subjects in the first cohort. Roughly uniform sequencing depth across donors was assumed in presence/absence analyses, although this assumption may not hold. The authors suggested that the approach could potentially be extended to other disease states and immunological phenotypes. Cytomegalovirus status was reported to be diagnosed by the classifier with high specificity and sensitivity in both the original and validation cohorts. The sequencing pipeline was judged likely to have produced a cluster of highly shared sequence variants as a technical artifact. Most TCR sequences were observed very rarely across donors, whereas some public TCRs were present in many individuals. In a later analysis, around 15,000 TCR beta sequences were associated with specific HLA alleles at a false discovery rate of 0.05. The only immune exposure information available for the cohort was CMV serostatus. Only TCR beta chains were sequenced in this cohort, and the absence of alpha or paired-chain data limited detectable features. Strong co-occurrence of HLA alleles, especially DR and DQ, made assigning TCR associations to individual alleles difficult. The study gave a list of more than 150 TCR beta chains associated with cytomegalovirus. In vitro tests confirmed that a few of the cytomegalovirus-associated TCR beta chains recognize cytomegalovirus antigens. In a later analysis, the rate of TCR association differed among HLA loci, with DRB1 alleles having the most associated TCRs and HLA-C alleles having the fewest. Some IMGT-functional V segments, including TRBV6-2 and TRBV6-3, could not be told apart with the 87-base-pair reads, so those segments were excluded. Because counts were too low, about 18 rarely observed V segments, including chromosome 9 orphons, were excluded from the earlier analysis of around 640 of the donors. Because some donors lacked HLA typing at each locus, the association tests relied only on the typed subset. A later genetic analysis reported fewer N-insertions in productive TCRs among donors in an Asian-associated ancestry cluster than the roughly 720-donor mean. Correlated functional status among segregating V segments might be attributable to linkage disequilibrium, but an unknown experimental factor could not be ruled out. According to a later analysis, parvovirus B19, influenza, CMV and Epstein-Barr virus appeared linked to several top co-occurrence clusters. An association between a missense DCLRE1C variant and V-gene and J-gene trimming of TCR beta chains was found in a later genetic analysis and replicated in an independent cohort.

Measured from the cysteine to the phenylalanine, the CDR3 is 15 residues long. Only the CDR3 region is kept as DNA, spanning 45 bases read in frame from base 1. Trimming accounts for 2 bases at V and 4 bases at J, while the number of junction bases matched to no gene is 2. In the germline V gene, CDR1 corresponds to SGHDT and CDR2 to YYEEEE. Library creation used the immunoSEQ multiplex PCR assay. For the multiplex PCR, a mixture combining 60 forward primers for TCR Vbeta segments and 13 reverse primers for TCR Jbeta segments was used. Amplification of the CDR3 region of rearranged TCR beta genes was performed with a multiplex PCR assay on genomic DNA. The Illumina HiSeq System was used to sequence the amplified TCR beta libraries as 87-base-pair reads. Concerning the study's data processing: A later analysis counted some 74 million unique TCR beta chains across the 500 to 850 repertoires, and some 11 million of these chains were shared by at least two donors. Raw reads were error-corrected and collapsed into unique sequences by a nearest-neighbor algorithm in which closely related sequences were merged to remove PCR and sequencing errors. CDR3 sequences were aligned to IMGT reference sequences to assign V, D and J gene segments. For a sequence to be retained, a match of at least six nucleotides was required to both a V gene segment and a J gene segment. A rearrangement counted as productive if the CDR3 had no stop codons and remained in frame with V and J, and every other rearrangement counted as non-productive. Following IMGT convention, CDR3 was defined as the stretch from the second conserved V-encoded cysteine to the conserved J-encoded phenylalanine. In an earlier analysis of around 640 of the donors, sequences lacking an unambiguous match to a single V gene segment were excluded. In an earlier analysis of approximately 560 of the donors, a V segment was called functional when productive rearrangements were above 56.7%, and segregating when the standard deviation between donors exceeded 5%. To diagnose cytomegalovirus status from the catalog of TCR beta chain sequences, a statistical classification framework was built. A later analysis assigned V and J genes by comparing TCR nucleotide sequences with IMGT/GENE-DB human TR gene sequences. Using the TCRdist pipeline, a later analysis assigned CDR3 sequences along with most-parsimonious VDJ recombination scenarios. In a later analysis, every TCR beta chain was defined by the combination of its CDR3 amino acid sequence and its V-gene family, and reads without a unique V-gene family were dropped. A later analysis removed roughly 590 highly shared, low-generation-probability nucleotide sequences to deal with suspected cross-contamination and a sequencing artifact. A later analysis calculated a clonal expansion index for each public chain from normalized within-repertoire ranks of inferred template counts. In a later analysis, generation probabilities were computed with a VDJ recombination model fitted to out-of-frame rearrangements, and the resulting probabilities were checked against IGoR. In a later analysis, hypergeometric tests were used to score TCR-TCR, TCR-HLA and TCR-CMV co-occurrence, with a repertoire-size bias correction applied to TCR pairs. A later analysis estimated false discovery rates by permuting HLA or CMV assignments 20 times. In a later analysis, co-occurring TCRs were grouped with DBSCAN, and TCRdist sequence similarity was added when clustering was performed within HLA-allele-positive subsets. Repertoires with fewer than 30,000 or more than 120,000 public chains, plus five repertoires with anomalous nucleotide sharing, were excluded from co-occurrence clustering. TCRdb took this table from immuneACCESS and kept in-frame rearrangements with V and J called. Such tables lack part of the clones; where checked against another copy, unresolved V genes explain under half of the gap, and the rest is unexplained. Clonal size and the V and J genes are those of that table, whereas D and trimming came from the DNA. This sample comprises some 150,000 clones, about four fifths of them detected only once. The ten largest clones capture about 13% of the sample.

A remark on this clone: The clone's antigen remains unknown. No quality values exist for individual bases; no much larger clone is one base distant.

The cohort consisted of 666 healthy bone marrow donors. At the time of sampling, all cohort members were nominally healthy, though unrecorded immune exposures were likely present. The donor was CMV seronegative and was included in the group of approximately 350 seronegative cohort members. Every donor gave a peripheral blood sample, and the peripheral blood mononuclear cells from that sample were used for TCR beta sequencing. The Qiagen DNeasy Blood Extraction Kit was used to extract genomic DNA from the blood cell samples. This clonotype was sampled from a woman in her fifties or sixties in good health and CMV-seronegative. The rearrangement joined TRBV5-6 to TRBJ2-6; TRBD2 fits 8 bases in the junction. The sequenced sample consisted of PBMCs. The CDR3 protein sequence reads: CASSFGGGGANVLTF. The nucleotide sequence reads as follows: TGTGCCAGCAGCTTCGGGGGGGGCGGGGCCAACGTCCTGACTTTC.